The clone carrying this T cell receptor beta chain appeared many times. The target antigen is unknown. The data stem from a study of tumor and adjacent non-tumor tissue in lung cancer. Study background: The cohort had approximately 13 adenocarcinoma, a couple of squamous cell and 1 small cell patients.

The library came from three nested PCR rounds adapted from ARM-PCR protocols. MiXCR was run by TCRdb on the multiplex PCR reads, yielding one entry per CDR3 protein. The table has tens of thousands of distinct CDR3 sequences, 72% seen once. This sample's RNA came from whole unsorted tissue. General study findings and limits: In normal lung, the top 100 clones were significantly more dominant than in tumor. Shorter survival was associated with higher TCR diversity in tumors. Compared with tumor, normal lung showed significantly lower TCR diversity.

Sequencing used lung tumor tissue. The TCR sequence derives from a woman aged 35 to 49 with non-small cell lung cancer.

CDR3 sequence reads: CASSSTRTSTDTQYF. CDR3 DNA: TGTGCCAGCAGCTCCACCAGGACTAGCACAGATACGCAGTATTTT. V and J are TRBV7-8 and TRBJ2-3, with D maybe TRBD2 (5 bases). This CDR3 spans 15 amino acids. Trimming pared 4 bases from V and 0 bases from J, leaving 11 bases between. Germline CDR1 and CDR2: SGHVS and FQNEAQ.